The text below deals with one T cell receptor beta chain. Its antigen is still unknown. No much larger clone exists at a distance of one base, and base qualities are not known. The sample originates from a study of siplizumab effects on memory and regulatory T cells (dated by TCRdb to between 2019 and 2020). Context from the whole study: The study examined how the anti-CD2 antibody siplizumab affects alloreactive T-cell subsets in allogeneic mixed lymphocyte reactions built from human PBMCs.

Receptor amplification or capture employed the immunoSEQ multiplex PCR assay. Roughly 9.8 x 10^4 TCR templates per sample were assayed on the deep sequencing platform. Genomic DNA extracted from sorted T cells was used for TCRbeta CDR3 sequencing. The published analysis was carried out like this. The R programming language was used for the clonal analysis of the TCRbeta CDR3 data. Unstimulated samples were compared with post-reaction CFSE-low samples to define alloreactive CD4+ and CD8+ clones. Alloreactive CD4+ clones were assigned to regulatory or non-regulatory origin by matching sequences to sorted unstimulated Treg and non-Treg repertoires. The table comes from immuneACCESS by way of TCRdb, which keeps in-frame sequences with V and J called. Part of the clones is missing from these tables; in studies checked, under half for an unresolved V gene and the rest for unknown reasons. V, J and clone size are those of that table, while D and trimming were read from the DNA. Across this sample there are roughly 92,000 clones, with 94% seen only once. The ten largest clones represent roughly 0.3% of the sample.

General conclusions and limits of the study: Among mappable alloreactive CD4+ clones, an average Treg-derived fraction of roughly 70% was observed with siplizumab, compared with around 28% in control reactions. The suppressive function of proliferating Tregs from siplizumab cultures was not functionally confirmed. For roughly 80-97% of proliferating CD4+ or CD8+ clones, no naive or memory phenotype could be assigned. Siplizumab significantly reduced the cumulative frequency of alloreactive sequences traceable to unstimulated CD4+ memory T cells. Because sequences below about 10^-5 frequency were poorly captured, only a minor fraction of alloreactive clones could be mapped to unstimulated subsets. Compared with memory T cells, unstimulated naive T cells appeared more diverse, and naive cells seemed to make a substantial contribution to the alloresponse.

Sorted unstimulated T cells, along with proliferating T cells recovered from mixed lymphocyte reactions, underwent TCRbeta CDR3 sequencing. Fresh whole blood from ten to eleven HLA-typed healthy donors served as the source for isolating PBMCs. To map where alloreactive clones came from, unstimulated CD4+ non-regulatory T cells were FACS-sorted. The CDR3 runs 12 amino acids, cysteine and phenylalanine included. Kept here is only the CDR3 DNA, which spans 36 bases and is read in frame from base 1. According to the germline V gene (reference sequence), CDR1 reads GTSNPN and CDR2 reads SVGIG. Trimming at the junction amounts to 7 bases on V and 1 base on J, and the germline ends lie 10 bases apart.

The material sequenced was non-Treg CD4+ T cells sorted from blood. Sample cell subset or site, as interpreted from the label and publication: FACS-sorted unstimulated CD4+ non-regulatory T cells. This receptor was identified in a human donor in good health. The chain uses TRBV30 and TRBJ1-2; the D gene is unclear. The CDR3 protein sequence reads: CALESSNYGYTF. The nucleotides are TGTGCCTTGGAATCAAGTAACTATGGCTACACCTTC.